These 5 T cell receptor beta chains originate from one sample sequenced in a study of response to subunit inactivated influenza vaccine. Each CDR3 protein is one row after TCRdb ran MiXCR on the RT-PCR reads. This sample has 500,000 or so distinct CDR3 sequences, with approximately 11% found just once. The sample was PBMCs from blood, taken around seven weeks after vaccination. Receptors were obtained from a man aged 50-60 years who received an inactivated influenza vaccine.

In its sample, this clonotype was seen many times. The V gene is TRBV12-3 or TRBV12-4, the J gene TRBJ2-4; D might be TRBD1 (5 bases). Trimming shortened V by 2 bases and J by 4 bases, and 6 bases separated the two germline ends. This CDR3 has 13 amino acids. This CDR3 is CASSLQGKNIQYF. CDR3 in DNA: TGTGCCAGCAGTTTACAGGGAAAAAACATTCAGTACTTC.

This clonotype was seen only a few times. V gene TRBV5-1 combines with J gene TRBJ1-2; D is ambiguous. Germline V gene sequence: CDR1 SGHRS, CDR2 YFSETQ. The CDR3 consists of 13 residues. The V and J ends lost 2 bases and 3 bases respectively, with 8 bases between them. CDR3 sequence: CASSLAQYYGYTF. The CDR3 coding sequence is TGCGCCAGCAGCTTAGCACAGTACTATGGCTACACCTTC.

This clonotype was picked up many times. The CDR3 DNA reads TGTGCCAGCAGTCCTCGGGACTACCTTCCGTACCAAGAGACCCAGTACTTC. Amino acids: CASSPRDYLPYQETQYF. V usage is TRBV6-1 and J usage is TRBJ2-5; 7 bases map to TRBD2. This CDR3 contains 17 residues. Trimming at V came to 5 bases and at J to 0 bases, leaving 12 bases not matched to a gene. Looked up from germline, CDR1 is MNHNS and CDR2 is SASEGT.

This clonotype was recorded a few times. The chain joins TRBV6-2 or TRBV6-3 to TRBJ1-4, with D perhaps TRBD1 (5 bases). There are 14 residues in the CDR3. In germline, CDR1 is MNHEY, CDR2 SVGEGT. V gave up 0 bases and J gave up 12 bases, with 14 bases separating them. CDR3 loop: CASSYSGRARELFF. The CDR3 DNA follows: TGTGCCAGCAGTTACTCCGGCAGGGCGAGGGAACTGTTTTTT.

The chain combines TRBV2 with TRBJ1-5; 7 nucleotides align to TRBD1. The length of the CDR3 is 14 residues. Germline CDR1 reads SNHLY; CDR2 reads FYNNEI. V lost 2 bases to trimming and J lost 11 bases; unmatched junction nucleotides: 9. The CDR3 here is CASSERGGGVSQHF. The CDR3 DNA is TGTGCCAGCAGTGAAAGAGGGGGCGGCGTGTCCCAGCATTTT.